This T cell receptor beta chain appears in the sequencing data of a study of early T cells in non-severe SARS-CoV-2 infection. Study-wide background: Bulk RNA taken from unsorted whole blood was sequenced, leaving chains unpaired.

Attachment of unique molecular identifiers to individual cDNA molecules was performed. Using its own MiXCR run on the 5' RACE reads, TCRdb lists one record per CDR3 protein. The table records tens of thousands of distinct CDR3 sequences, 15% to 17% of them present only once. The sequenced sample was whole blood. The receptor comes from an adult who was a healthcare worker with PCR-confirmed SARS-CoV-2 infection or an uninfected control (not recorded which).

CDR3 in DNA: TGTGCCAGCAGCCGGAACCCGGGAGAGGGCTACACCTTC. It yields the protein CASSRNPGEGYTF. This chain joins TRBV3-1 and TRBJ1-2; D uncertain. V lost 4 bases to trimming and J lost 8 bases, with 14 bases between them. The CDR3 extends over 13 amino acids. The germline V gene has CDR1 LGHDT and CDR2 YNNKEL (reference sequence).